This T cell receptor beta chain is from a study of cytomegalovirus exposure and HLA in healthy donors. Findings and limits, study-wide: The classifier, whose performance was assessed in both the original and validation cohorts, reportedly diagnosed cytomegalovirus status with high specificity and sensitivity.

PCR primers comprised 60 Vbeta and 13 Jbeta primers. Generated by immunoSEQ multiplex PCR, the TCRdb table keeps only in-frame clones and is missing some. The sample yields 150,000 to 180,000 clones, roughly 80% seen once. Per the germline V gene, CDR1 is SNHLY and CDR2 is FYNNEI. This CDR3 has 11 amino acids. Everyone who donated was a healthy bone marrow donor. Notes on this clone: The antigen remains unidentified. The junction differs from germline at one of its ends, possibly a read error.

The V and J genes are TRBV2 and TRBJ1-2; 8 nucleotides agree with TRBD1. This clonotype was obtained from a man aged 25 to 40 in good health and CMV-seropositive. The sequenced material came from PBMCs. The CDR3 here is CASSERDRLYF. The CDR3 DNA reads as TGTGCCAGCAGTGAACGGGACAGGTTATACTTC.